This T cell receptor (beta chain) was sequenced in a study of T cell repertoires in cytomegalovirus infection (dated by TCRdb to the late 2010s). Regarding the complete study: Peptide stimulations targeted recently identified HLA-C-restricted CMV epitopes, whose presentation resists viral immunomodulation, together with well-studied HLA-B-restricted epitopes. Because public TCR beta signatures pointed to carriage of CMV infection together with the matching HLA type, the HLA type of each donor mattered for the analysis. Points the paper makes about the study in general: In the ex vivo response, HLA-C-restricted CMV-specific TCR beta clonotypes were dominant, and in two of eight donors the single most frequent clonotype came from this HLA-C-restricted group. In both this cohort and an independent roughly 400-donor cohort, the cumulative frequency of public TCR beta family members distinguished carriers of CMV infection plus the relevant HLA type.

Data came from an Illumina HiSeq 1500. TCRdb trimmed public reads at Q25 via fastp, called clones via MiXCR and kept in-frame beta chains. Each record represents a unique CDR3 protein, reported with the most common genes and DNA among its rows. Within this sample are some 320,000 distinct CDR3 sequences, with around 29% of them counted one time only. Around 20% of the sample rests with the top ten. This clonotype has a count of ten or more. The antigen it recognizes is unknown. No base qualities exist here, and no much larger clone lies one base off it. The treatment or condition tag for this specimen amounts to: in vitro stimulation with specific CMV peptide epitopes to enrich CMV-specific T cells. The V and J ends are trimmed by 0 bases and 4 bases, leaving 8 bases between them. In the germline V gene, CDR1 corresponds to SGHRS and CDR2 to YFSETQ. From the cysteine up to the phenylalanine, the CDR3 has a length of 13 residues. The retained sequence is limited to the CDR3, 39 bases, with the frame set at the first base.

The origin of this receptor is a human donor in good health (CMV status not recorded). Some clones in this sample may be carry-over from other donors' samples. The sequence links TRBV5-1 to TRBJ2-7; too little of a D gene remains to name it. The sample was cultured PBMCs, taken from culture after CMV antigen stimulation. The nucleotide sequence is TGCGCCAGCAGCTTGGTCGGTCGTTACGAGCAGTACTTC. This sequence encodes CASSLVGRYEQYF.